A single sample gave rise to the 20 T cell receptor beta chains below, sequenced in a study of cytomegalovirus exposure and HLA in healthy donors. It was with 60 Vbeta and 13 Jbeta primers that the PCR ran. Sequencing used immunoSEQ multiplex PCR; TCRdb keeps in-frame clones, though not all of them. Of about 98,000 clones listed, under 80% were seen once; the top ten hold around 2%. Input material: PBMCs. These receptors came from a male donor in good health and CMV-seronegative.

The chain links TRBV27 to TRBJ1-2, with 8 bases matching TRBD1. CDR1 is MNHEY and CDR2 is SMNVEV in the germline V gene (reference sequence). The CDR3 has 17 amino acids. Trimming removed 4 bases from V and 2 bases from J; junction bases left unmatched: 12. For the CDR3, the DNA is TGTGCCAGCAGTTCTCGGGCAGGGGGCAGGATCAACTATGGCTACACCTTC. Translating it yields CASSSRAGGRINYGYTF.

The rearrangement links TRBV19 to TRBJ1-1, with a possible D match to TRBD1 (6 bases). This CDR3 contains 14 residues. V dropped 10 bases and J dropped 1 base, with 16 bases sitting between them. Germline values: CDR1 LNHDA, CDR2 SQIVND (reference sequence). The CDR3 loop reads CATRPNRENTEAFF. For the CDR3, the DNA is TGTGCCACCAGACCGAACAGGGAGAACACTGAAGCTTTCTTT.

V and J are TRBV9 and TRBJ2-1; D is perhaps TRBD2 (6 bases). Germline CDR1 and CDR2: SGDLS and YYNGEE. V was shortened by 0 bases and J by 2 bases, with 12 bases between the two germline ends. The CDR3 totals 16 residues. Written as DNA, the CDR3 is TGTGCCAGCAGCGTAGGAGCGGGCCCACCCTACAATGAGCAGTTCTTC. It specifies CASSVGAGPPYNEQFF.

This chain links TRBV2 with TRBJ2-7, with D perhaps TRBD1 (6 bases). Germline lookup yields CDR1 SNHLY and CDR2 FYNNEI. The CDR3 covers 14 residues. The V gene lost 3 bases and the J gene lost 1 base, with 10 bases spanning the gap. CDR3 in DNA: TGTGCCAGCAGTGATCTCGGACAGTCCTACGAGCAGTACTTC. It codes for CASSDLGQSYEQYF. Looking up the rest from reference TRBV2 and TRBJ2-7 gives the full variable domain: EPEVTQTPSHQVTQMGQEVILRCVPISNHLYFYWYRQILGQKVEFLVSFYNNEISEKSEIFDDQFSVERPDGSNFTLKIRSTKLEDSAMYFCASSDLGQSYEQYFGPGTRLTVT.

The CDR3 is CASSPLGQDNSPLHF. The CDR3 DNA sequence: TGTGCCAGCAGCCCCCTCGGACAGGATAATTCACCCCTCCACTTT. The genes are TRBV5-6 and TRBJ1-6, with 7 bases identical to TRBD1. The junction had 6 bases not matched to a gene; V was cut back by 4 bases and J by 5 bases. The CDR3 is 15 amino acids. The germline CDR1 and CDR2 sequences are SGHDT and YYEEEE.

This clone was observed a few times. The V and J genes are TRBV5-4 and TRBJ2-7; a possible D gene is TRBD2 (6 bases). CDR1 and CDR2 (germline): SGHNT, YYREEE (reference sequence). V gave up 0 bases and J gave up 0 bases, with 13 bases separating them. The length of the CDR3 is 16 residues. The CDR3 loop is CASSLARRGGSYEQYF. CDR3 bases: TGTGCCAGCAGCTTGGCTCGGAGGGGAGGCTCCTACGAGCAGTACTTC.

The V gene is TRBV6-6, the J gene TRBJ2-7; 9 bases match TRBD1. V gave up 6 bases and J gave up 2 bases; unmatched junction bases: 8. Germline CDR1 and CDR2: MNHNY and SVGAGI (reference sequence). The CDR3 extends over 15 amino acids. The CDR3: CASSQTRDRAYEQYF. DNA for the CDR3: TGTGCCAGCAGCCAAACCCGGGACAGGGCCTACGAGCAGTACTTC.

The chain employs TRBV9 and TRBJ2-4; 12 bases match TRBD2. Germline V gives CDR1 SGDLS, CDR2 YYNGEE. The CDR3 runs to 15 residues. With V trimmed by 3 bases and J by 4 bases, 2 bases remained unmatched. CDR3 loop: CASSAGTSGKNIQYF. The CDR3 nucleotides read TGTGCCAGCAGCGCCGGGACTAGCGGGAAAAACATTCAGTACTTC.

The chain is built from TRBV7-9 and TRBJ1-3; D might be TRBD1 (6 bases). Germline CDR1 reads SEHNR; CDR2 reads FQNEAQ (reference sequence). The CDR3 has 14 residues. V was clipped by 4 bases and J by 4 bases, with 11 bases between them. DNA for the CDR3: TGTGCCAGCAGCTATTCCGGGACAGGAAACACCATATATTTT. This encodes CASSYSGTGNTIYF.

The chain uses TRBV5-1 and TRBJ2-5; 11 bases are a match to TRBD2. The J segment lost 1 base and the V segment lost 2 bases, leaving 7 bases of the junction unmatched. Germline V gene sequence: CDR1 SGHRS, CDR2 YFSETQ. This CDR3 spans 17 amino acids. The CDR3 is CASSFETSGALQETQYF. The CDR3 DNA is TGCGCCAGCAGCTTTGAGACTAGCGGGGCCCTCCAAGAGACCCAGTACTTC.

This clone was observed a handful of times. V and J are TRBV28 and TRBJ2-1, with TRBD1 matching 10 bases. V was clipped by 6 bases and J by 4 bases; unmatched bases: 6. In germline, CDR1 is MDHEN, CDR2 SYDVKM. This CDR3 is built from 15 residues. The CDR3 coding sequence is TGTGCCAGCAGGGACGACAGGGGGCGGTACAATGAGCAGTTCTTC. Translated, it gives CASRDDRGRYNEQFF.

This clone was detected once. The chain carries TRBV15 and TRBJ2-5; maybe TRBD1 (6 bases). The CDR3 contains 13 residues. Deletions cut 3 bases from V and 7 bases from J, with 12 bases between. CDR1 LNHNV and CDR2 YYDKDF come from the germline V gene (reference sequence). The CDR3 coding sequence is TGTGCCACCAGCAGTCCGGGACACGGGACCCAGTACTTC. Its protein product is CATSSPGHGTQYF.

This rearrangement joins TRBV30 to TRBJ1-2; 9 bases agree with TRBD1. V lost 2 bases and J lost 4; bases outside the gene matches: 5. The CDR3 is made up of 14 amino acids. From germline, CDR1 is GTSNPN and CDR2 SVGIG (reference sequence). CDR3 protein: CAWSLMTGGYGYTF. The CDR3 DNA is TGTGCCTGGAGTCTCATGACAGGGGGCTATGGCTACACCTTC. The variable domain in full, completed from reference TRBV30 and TRBJ1-2, reads SQTIHQWPATLVQPVGSPLSLECTVEGTSNPNLYWYRQAAGRGLQLLFYSVGIGQISSEVPQNLSASRPQDRQFILSSKKLLLSDSGFYLCAWSLMTGGYGYTFGSGTRLTVV.

This clone was recorded once. The rearrangement uses TRBV30 and TRBJ2-2; possibly TRBD2 for D (5 bases). The CDR3 is made up of 14 amino acids. The germline V gene has CDR1 GTSNPN and CDR2 SVGIG (reference sequence). V dropped 2 bases and J dropped 5 bases, with 12 bases sitting between them. CDR3 sequence: CAWSWTEITGELFF. The CDR3 nucleotides are TGTGCCTGGAGTTGGACTGAAATTACCGGGGAGCTGTTTTTT.

This clone was counted only a few times. The chain is built from TRBV7-9 and TRBJ2-1, with D possibly being TRBD2 (5 bases). Trimming removed 1 base from V and 10 bases from J, with 8 bases in between. Germline CDR1 SEHNR, CDR2 FQNEAQ (reference sequence). The length of the CDR3 is 12 residues. The CDR3 DNA is TGTGCCAGCAGCTTAGAGTCGGGAGAGCAGTTCTTC. This codes for CASSLESGEQFF. The whole variable domain, filled in from reference TRBV7-9 and TRBJ2-1, reads DTGVSQNPRHKITKRGQNVTFRCDPISEHNRLYWYRQTLGQGPEFLTYFQNEAQLEKSRLLSDRFSAERPKGSFSTLEIQRTEQGDSAMYLCASSLESGEQFFGPGTRLTVL.

CDR3 DNA: TGCGCCAGCAGAATAGCGGGGTGCACAGATACGCAGTATTTT. This encodes CASRIAGCTDTQYF. The rearrangement joins TRBV10-1 to TRBJ2-3; 8 nucleotides agree with TRBD2. V lost 6 bases, J lost 1 base, and 3 bases stayed unmatched. This CDR3 region has 14 residues. Germline CDR1 is WNHNN and CDR2 is SYGVQD (reference sequence).

This clone was recorded once. The junction does not match germline at one end; this may be a read error. The chain couples TRBV5-5 to TRBJ1-1, with TRBD1 as a possible D gene (6 bases). Germline CDR1 reads SGHKS; CDR2 reads YYEKEE (reference sequence). The CDR3 is 16 amino acids. The CDR3, as DNA: TGTGCCAGCAGTTTGGTAGGGGGGGCGCGCGGCACTGAAGCTTTCTTT. Amino acids: CASSLVGGARGTEAFF.

There are a few counts of this clone. This chain links TRBV19 with TRBJ1-3; TRBD1 aligns across 7 bases. The ends lost 7 bases at V and 0 bases at J; junction bases unmatched: 3. Germline loops: CDR1 LNHDA, CDR2 SQIVND (reference sequence). This CDR3 has 14 residues. The CDR3 is CASTGQISGNTIYF. The CDR3 nucleotides are TGTGCCAGTACGGGACAGATCTCTGGAAACACCATATATTTT.

This chain links TRBV20-1 with TRBJ1-5, with D unresolved. V dropped 3 bases and J dropped 6 bases, with 6 bases sitting between them. Germline CDR1 and CDR2: DFQATT and SNEGSKA (reference sequence). This CDR3 is built from 11 residues. In DNA form, the CDR3 reads TGCAGTGCTAGCCGGGGTCAGCCCCAGCATTTT. Its protein is CSASRGQPQHF.

The chain is built from TRBV28 and TRBJ2-1; no clear D. Germline CDR1 and CDR2: MDHEN and SYDVKM. The CDR3 covers 14 residues. The ends were cut back, 6 bases at V and 5 bases at J, with 14 bases in the middle. The CDR3 sequence is CASSLTTPNNEQFF. The CDR3 nucleotides are TGTGCCAGCAGCCTCACGACTCCGAACAATGAGCAGTTCTTC. The entire variable domain, with the rest obtained from reference TRBV28 and TRBJ2-1, is as follows: DVKVTQSSRYLVKRTGEKVFLECVQDMDHENMFWYRQDPGLGLRLIYFSYDVKMKEKGDIPEGYSVSREKKERFSLILESASTNQTSMYLCASSLTTPNNEQFFGPGTRLTVL.